The clone carrying this TCR beta chain was counted between two and nine times. What it recognizes is unknown. The data originate from a study of PD-1 blockade in classical Hodgkin lymphoma. On the study more broadly: The nivolumab dose that patients received was 3 mg/kg, given intravenously every 2 weeks. Findings and caveats of the study: Newly diagnosed patients were reported to start with lower TCR diversity than healthy donors.

Assay: immunoSEQ multiplex PCR; the TCRdb copy retains only in-frame clones and omits some. The table records 45,000 to 50,000 clones, over 60% of them present only once. Germline V lookup: CDR1 WSHSY, CDR2 SAAADI. J gave up 2 bases and V 7 bases, and 4 bases lay outside the gene matches. The CDR3 runs to 13 residues. Relapse was seen in all patients after autologous stem cell transplantation, and brentuximab vedotin exposure was variable. The sequences come from peripheral blood mononuclear cells (PBMCs), collected before the second cycle of nivolumab. The V and J genes are TRBV10-2 and TRBJ1-1; 7 nucleotides match TRBD1. This TCR derives from a human donor with classical Hodgkin lymphoma. The CDR3 bases are TGCGCCAGCACCTGGGACAGTAACACTGAAGCTTTCTTT. Protein: CASTWDSNTEAFF.